These T cell receptor beta chains were read from a single sample in a study of blood T cell repertoires in COVID-19. Assay used: immunoSEQ multiplex PCR; TCRdb lists only in-frame clones, some missing. This sample has a few hundred thousand clones, with about 91% found just once. Material for sequencing was peripheral blood. The source of these receptors is a person between 18 and 30 years old with COVID-19, enrolled during active disease. The CDR3 runs from the conserved cysteine through the conserved F or W. The D gene is left open where the match is weak. Size is omitted from some rows. Given values are once, few, many or a class for expanded clones.

clone_size: once
j_call: TRBJ1-2
v_call: TRBV6-5
d_call: TRBD1
cdr3_aa: CASSYGTAFDYTF
cdr3_nt: TGTGCCAGCAGTTACGGGACAGCCTTTGACTACACCTTC

clone_size: NA
j_call: TRBJ1-6
v_call: TRBV7-2
d_call: TRBD1
cdr3_aa: CASSLAPAETGRFPLHF
cdr3_nt: TGTGCCAGCAGCTTAGCCCCGGCCGAGACAGGGAGATTCCCCCTCCACTTT

clone_size: NA
j_call: TRBJ2-7
v_call: TRBV5-4
d_call: TRBD1
cdr3_aa: CASSLDSGTVSYEQYF
cdr3_nt: TGTGCCAGCAGCTTAGACTCCGGGACAGTCTCCTACGAGCAGTACTTC

clone_size: NA
j_call: TRBJ2-7
v_call: TRBV27
d_call: TRBD2
cdr3_aa: CASSYAGGHEQYF
cdr3_nt: TGTGCCAGCAGTTATGCGGGAGGACACGAGCAGTACTTC

clone_size: few
j_call: TRBJ1-4
v_call: TRBV28
d_call: TRBD1
cdr3_aa: CASSEGQGLEKLFF
cdr3_nt: TGTGCCAGCAGTGAGGGACAGGGTCTAGAAAAACTGTTTTTT

clone_size: NA
j_call: TRBJ2-1
v_call: TRBV28
d_call: TRBD2
cdr3_aa: CATNWGLAGGSSYNEQFF
cdr3_nt: TGTGCCACAAATTGGGGACTAGCGGGAGGGAGCTCCTACAATGAGCAGTTCTTC

clone_size: NA
j_call: TRBJ2-7
v_call: TRBV27
d_call: TRBD2
cdr3_aa: CASSSRGLAGPSYEQYF
cdr3_nt: TGTGCCAGCAGTTCAAGAGGACTAGCGGGGCCCTCCTACGAGCAGTACTTC

clone_size: NA
j_call: TRBJ2-7
v_call: TRBV7-8
d_call: NA
cdr3_aa: CASSLDDYSYEQYF
cdr3_nt: TGTGCCAGCAGCTTAGATGACTACTCCTACGAGCAGTACTTC

clone_size: NA
j_call: TRBJ2-7
v_call: TRBV20-1
d_call: NA
cdr3_aa: CSASRRGIAGPSYEQYF
cdr3_nt: TGCAGTGCTAGTCGCCGGGGGATCGCGGGGCCTTCCTACGAGCAGTACTTC

clone_size: NA
j_call: TRBJ2-7
v_call: TRBV3-1/TRBV3-2
d_call: NA
cdr3_aa: CASSLFGTYEQYF
cdr3_nt: TGTGCCAGCAGCCTCTTCGGTACCTACGAGCAGTACTTC

clone_size: NA
j_call: TRBJ1-2
v_call: TRBV6-5
d_call: NA
cdr3_aa: CASSPSTVYGYTF
cdr3_nt: TGTGCCAGCAGTCCCAGTACAGTCTATGGCTACACCTTC

clone_size: NA
j_call: TRBJ2-7
v_call: TRBV12-3/TRBV12-4
d_call: NA
cdr3_aa: CASRASYEQYF
cdr3_nt: TGTGCCAGCAGGGCATCCTACGAGCAGTACTTC

clone_size: NA
j_call: TRBJ1-2
v_call: TRBV28
d_call: TRBD1
cdr3_aa: CASSLYMGTGGLYGYTF
cdr3_nt: TGTGCCAGCAGTTTATATATGGGGACAGGGGGCCTCTATGGCTACACCTTC

clone_size: NA
j_call: TRBJ2-3
v_call: TRBV5-6
d_call: TRBD1
cdr3_aa: CAIRDRVTDTQYF
cdr3_nt: TGTGCGATCCGGGACAGGGTCACAGATACGCAGTATTTT

clone_size: NA
j_call: TRBJ2-1
v_call: TRBV29-1
d_call: NA
cdr3_aa: CSVVRDSYNEQFF
cdr3_nt: TGCAGCGTTGTTCGGGACTCATACAATGAGCAGTTCTTC

clone_size: NA
j_call: TRBJ1-4
v_call: TRBV3-1/TRBV3-2
d_call: TRBD1
cdr3_aa: CASSQGTGAGANEKLFF
cdr3_nt: TGTGCCAGCAGCCAAGGGACAGGGGCAGGGGCTAATGAAAAACTGTTTTTT

clone_size: NA
j_call: TRBJ1-2
v_call: TRBV7-2
d_call: NA
cdr3_aa: CASSLASRGNYGYTF
cdr3_nt: TGTGCCAGCAGCTTAGCGTCCCGGGGGAACTATGGCTACACCTTC

clone_size: NA
j_call: TRBJ2-1
v_call: TRBV2
d_call: NA
cdr3_aa: CASSEEALAGVTTYNEQFF
cdr3_nt: TGTGCCAGCAGTGAAGAAGCCCTCGCCGGGGTCACTACCTACAATGAGCAGTTCTTC

clone_size: NA
j_call: TRBJ1-2
v_call: TRBV6-5
d_call: NA
cdr3_aa: CASSPTWENYGYTF
cdr3_nt: TGTGCCAGCAGCCCCACCTGGGAGAACTATGGCTACACCTTC

clone_size: NA
j_call: TRBJ2-3
v_call: TRBV7-3
d_call: NA
cdr3_aa: CASSPTPTSSDTQYF
cdr3_nt: TGTGCCAGCAGCCCCACCCCGACTAGTTCCGATACGCAGTATTTT

clone_size: NA
j_call: TRBJ1-5
v_call: TRBV19
d_call: NA
cdr3_aa: CASSVRVSNQPQHF
cdr3_nt: TGTGCCAGTAGTGTCAGGGTAAGCAATCAGCCCCAGCATTTT

clone_size: once
j_call: TRBJ2-1
v_call: TRBV7-9
d_call: TRBD2
cdr3_aa: CASSSLAGNNEQFF
cdr3_nt: TGTGCCAGCAGCTCACTAGCGGGGAACAATGAGCAGTTCTTC

clone_size: NA
j_call: TRBJ2-7
v_call: TRBV11-3
d_call: NA
cdr3_aa: CASSLGSNSGEQYF
cdr3_nt: TGTGCCAGCAGCTTAGGATCAAATTCCGGCGAGCAGTACTTC

clone_size: NA
j_call: TRBJ2-7
v_call: TRBV7-2
d_call: NA
cdr3_aa: CASSLIIGSGGLEYF
cdr3_nt: TGTGCCAGCAGCTTAATCATCGGCTCAGGAGGTCTAGAGTACTTC

clone_size: NA
j_call: TRBJ1-4
v_call: TRBV5-5
d_call: NA
cdr3_aa: CASSLGMLGGPTNEKLFF
cdr3_nt: TGTGCCAGCAGCCTGGGCATGTTAGGAGGCCCTACTAATGAAAAACTGTTTTTT

clone_size: once
j_call: TRBJ2-4
v_call: TRBV19
d_call: NA
cdr3_aa: CASSVGPGATNIQYF
cdr3_nt: TGTGCCAGTAGTGTCGGACCGGGAGCGACCAACATTCAGTACTTC

clone_size: NA
j_call: TRBJ2-5
v_call: TRBV6-2/TRBV6-3
d_call: TRBD2
cdr3_aa: CASSYILAGGEETQYF
cdr3_nt: TGTGCCAGCAGTTACATACTAGCGGGAGGGGAAGAGACCCAGTACTTC

clone_size: NA
j_call: TRBJ2-3
v_call: TRBV4-2
d_call: NA
cdr3_aa: CASSQDRALTGESDTQYF
cdr3_nt: TGTGCCAGCAGCCAAGATCGGGCCCTAACGGGAGAGTCAGATACGCAGTATTTT

clone_size: NA
j_call: TRBJ2-1
v_call: TRBV6-2/TRBV6-3
d_call: TRBD2
cdr3_aa: CASSLTSTDNEQFF
cdr3_nt: TGTGCCAGCAGTTTGACTAGCACGGACAATGAGCAGTTCTTC

clone_size: once
j_call: TRBJ2-3
v_call: TRBV13
d_call: NA
cdr3_aa: CASSPSHRDTQYF
cdr3_nt: TGTGCCAGCAGCCCGAGCCACCGGGATACGCAGTATTTT

clone_size: NA
j_call: TRBJ2-1
v_call: TRBV19
d_call: TRBD1
cdr3_aa: CASSKTRGTGTYNEQFF
cdr3_nt: TGTGCCAGTAGTAAAACAAGGGGGACAGGGACTTACAATGAGCAGTTCTTC

clone_size: NA
j_call: TRBJ2-5
v_call: TRBV15
d_call: TRBD1
cdr3_aa: CATSSKTGAETQYF
cdr3_nt: TGTGCCACCAGCAGCAAGACAGGGGCCGAGACCCAGTACTTC